This T cell receptor (beta chain) was sequenced for a study of cytomegalovirus exposure and HLA in healthy donors (dated by TCRdb to 2016 to 2017). Looking at the study overall: According to an earlier analysis of 587 of the donors, about 190 million T cells yielded 100 million or so unique TCR beta sequences and 276 Gb of sequence data. In addition to the first cohort of roughly 670 subjects, a separate validation cohort of under 150 different subjects was used. Because of strong linkage in the cohort, five DR-DQ haplotypes were treated as single units for association and clustering. Using immunosequencing, the study profiled T cell repertoires from fewer than 850 subjects and related those repertoires to cytomegalovirus serostatus. In a later analysis, previously published TCR beta repertoires from roughly 710 donors were re-analyzed and high-resolution HLA genotyping was added so that TCR occurrence patterns could be studied. All discovery cohort repertoires had been generated on a single sequencing platform. On average, 235,054 unique TCR beta nucleotide sequences were sequenced per donor among some 430 genotyped donors of the cohort, with roughly 18% of those sequences being non-productive. To decide whether each TCR beta V gene segment behaved as functional or pseudogenic, an earlier analysis of fewer than 750 of the donors relied on high-throughput TCR beta sequencing. To predict cytomegalovirus infection status, the study combined high-throughput TCR immunosequencing, statistical association of individual TCRs with disease status, and machine learning. The study aimed to test whether signatures of past pathogen exposure could be identified by cataloging public T cell receptors. A later genetic analysis used genome-wide SNP genotypes for about 55% of the 666 donors, treating that subset as a discovery cohort. Donor age, sex, ethnicity and CMV serostatus were compiled together with the repertoire data. The number of donors typed differed by locus, with roughly 629-640 for A, B, C, DRB1 and DQB1, roughly 550 for DQA1, 600 to 610 for DPA1, and 450 to 480 for DPB1. Rather than using new phenotypic data, the later analysis identified candidate immune exposures from TCR beta sequences and from how often those sequences occurred across donors. HLA typing included class I and class II loci at four-digit resolution. The genetic ancestry cluster associated with self-reported Caucasian donors included about 84% of the 300 to 400 genotyped donors. Roughly 300 gigabases of sequencing data and 78 million or so unique TCR sequences were included in an early release covering about 620 HLA-typed donors.

CDR1 and CDR2, per the germline V gene, are MGHRA and YSYEKL. Its CDR3 holds 18 amino acids, cysteine through phenylalanine. Of all the DNA, just the CDR3 is kept, 54 bases in frame from base 1. Results and caveats for the whole study, not just this receptor: In a later analysis, most CMV-associated TCR beta chains were found to appear HLA-restricted, with HLA associations seemingly driven largely by CMV exposure. A later analysis associated 15,000 or so TCR beta sequences with specific HLA alleles at a false discovery rate of 0.05. In an earlier analysis of about 550 of the donors, most TCR beta V segments were observed in productive rearrangements about 87% or about 30% of the time, broadly matching IMGT annotations. A few of the identified cytomegalovirus-associated TCR beta chains were confirmed in vitro to be specific for cytomegalovirus antigens. CMV serostatus was the only immune exposure information available for the cohort. Assigning TCR associations to individual alleles was difficult when HLA alleles, especially DR and DQ, strongly co-occurred. The earlier analysis of a few hundred of the donors excluded 15 to 20 rarely observed V segments, including chromosome 9 orphons, because counts were too low. A group of highly shared sequence variants was considered likely to be a technical artifact of the sequencing pipeline. A later genetic analysis reported fewer N-insertions in productive TCRs among donors in an Asian-associated ancestry cluster than the roughly 640-donor mean. Because HLA typing was unavailable for some donors at each locus, only the typed subset was used in association tests. Correlated functional status among segregating V segments might be attributable to linkage disequilibrium, but an unknown experimental factor could not be ruled out. Cytomegalovirus status was reported to be diagnosed by the classifier with high specificity and sensitivity in both the original and validation cohorts. According to the authors, the approach could potentially be generalized to other disease states and immunological phenotypes. A further reported finding was that TCR beta sequences accurately predicted the HLA-A and HLA-B alleles for most subjects in the first cohort. In a later analysis, HLA-associated TCR beta chains showed more clonal expansion and lower generation probabilities than non-associated chains that were equally common. In a later analysis, several top co-occurrence clusters were reported to appear linked to parvovirus B19, influenza, CMV and Epstein-Barr virus. A later genetic analysis associated a missense DCLRE1C variant with V-gene and J-gene trimming of TCR beta chains, and an independent cohort replicated the association. The study gave a list of about 150 TCR beta chains associated with cytomegalovirus. According to a later analysis, TCR association rates differed among HLA loci, with DRB1 alleles showing the most associated TCRs and HLA-C alleles showing the fewest. In this cohort, only TCR beta chains were sequenced, and detectable features were limited by the absence of alpha or paired-chain data. Across donors, most TCR sequences were observed very rarely, whereas some public TCRs were present in many individuals. Sequencing depth was assumed to be roughly uniform across donors in the presence/absence analyses, though that assumption may not hold. Because the 87-base-pair reads could not distinguish some IMGT-functional V segments, including TRBV6-2 and TRBV6-3, those segments were excluded.

In total, roughly 710 healthy bone marrow donors made up the cohort. At the time of sampling, every cohort member was nominally healthy, though immune exposures that went unrecorded were likely present. The donor was CMV seronegative and belonged to the group of around 350 seronegative cohort members. Each donor provided a peripheral blood sample, and peripheral blood mononuclear cells were used for TCR beta sequencing. Genomic DNA was extracted from the blood cell samples with the Qiagen DNeasy Blood Extraction Kit. Libraries were built with the immunoSEQ multiplex PCR assay. A mixture of 60 forward primers for TCR Vbeta segments and 13 reverse primers for TCR Jbeta segments was used in the multiplex PCR. A multiplex PCR assay on genomic DNA amplified the CDR3 region of rearranged TCR beta genes. On the Illumina HiSeq System, the amplified TCR beta libraries were sequenced as 87-base-pair reads. In the source study's methods: In a later analysis, roughly 80 million unique TCR beta chains were counted across the roughly 610 repertoires, and roughly 11 million of these chains were shared by at least two donors. Raw reads were error-corrected and collapsed into unique sequences with a nearest-neighbor algorithm that merged closely related sequences to remove PCR and sequencing errors. CDR3 sequences were aligned to IMGT reference sequences to assign V, D and J gene segments. For a sequence to be retained, a match of at least six nucleotides to both a V gene segment and a J gene segment was required. Rearrangements were classified as productive when the CDR3 lacked stop codons and remained in frame with V and J, and all other rearrangements were classified as non-productive. Following IMGT convention, CDR3 was defined as the stretch from the second conserved V-encoded cysteine up to the conserved J-encoded phenylalanine. In an earlier analysis of around 640 of the donors, sequences lacking an unambiguous match to a single V gene segment were excluded. In an earlier analysis of a few hundred of the donors, V segments were called functional above 56.7% productive rearrangements and were called segregating when the between-donor standard deviation exceeded 5%. A statistical classification framework was developed to diagnose cytomegalovirus status using the catalog of TCR beta chain sequences. In a later analysis, V and J genes were assigned by comparing TCR nucleotide sequences against IMGT/GENE-DB human TR gene sequences. A later analysis assigned CDR3 sequences and most-parsimonious VDJ recombination scenarios with the TCRdist pipeline. In a later analysis, each TCR beta chain was defined by its CDR3 amino acid sequence together with its V-gene family, and reads lacking a unique V-gene family were excluded. As a way to deal with suspected cross-contamination and a sequencing artifact, a later analysis dropped 450 to 600 nucleotide sequences that were highly shared and had low generation probability. In a later analysis, a clonal expansion index was calculated for each public chain from normalized within-repertoire ranks of inferred template counts. A later analysis computed generation probabilities with a VDJ recombination model fitted to out-of-frame rearrangements, and checked the results against IGoR. Hypergeometric tests were used in a later analysis to score TCR-TCR, TCR-HLA and TCR-CMV co-occurrence, with a repertoire-size bias correction applied to the TCR pairs. To estimate false discovery rates, a later analysis permuted the HLA or CMV assignments 20 times. A later analysis grouped co-occurring TCRs with DBSCAN, adding TCRdist sequence similarity when clustering within HLA-allele-positive subsets. For co-occurrence clustering, repertoires with fewer than 30,000 or more than 120,000 public chains were excluded, along with a handful of repertoires with anomalous nucleotide sharing. The source is immuneACCESS, and TCRdb retained only in-frame sequences with V and J called. Part of the clones is not carried over; for the studies checked, unresolved V genes explain less than half of this, and the remainder is unexplained. The DNA was the basis for D and trimming; V, J and clone size are from that table. For this sample the table gives about 120,000 clones, of which 70% to 90% were detected only once. The top ten hold about 1.8% of the sample.

With regard to this clone: This clone's antigen is unknown. At one end the junction does not follow the germline gene, possibly because of a read error.

Sequencing used PBMCs. This receptor was obtained from a man aged 35-49 years in good health and CMV-seronegative. The chain uses TRBV4-1 and TRBJ2-6; D gene: possibly TRBD2, on 6 matching bases. The CDR3: CASSQSQGGLPGANGLTF. The DNA reads TGCGCCAGCAGCCAAAGCCAGGGAGGACTTCCTGGGGCCAACGGCCTGACTTTC.